Listed below are T cell receptor beta chains from one sample, sequenced in a study of blood T cell repertoires in COVID-19. The repertoire was sequenced with immunoSEQ multiplex PCR; TCRdb's copy has only in-frame clones and lacks some. The sample contains about 150,000 clones, 70% to 80% of which appear only once. The sequencing input was peripheral blood. The source is a man aged 50 or older with acute or convalescent COVID-19. Each CDR3 is given with its conserved first and last residue. Fields, in order: V gene, clone size, J gene, CDR3 protein. The size of a clone is reported for some rows only, either as once, few or many, or as a class for expanded clones.

TRBV18	.	TRBJ2-1	CASSLAGSSYNEQFF
TRBV9	.	TRBJ1-1	CASSVVRAEPEAFF
TRBV28	.	TRBJ1-2	CASGTKGDGYTF
TRBV3-1/TRBV3-2	few	TRBJ1-2	CASSPLINGEFANGYTF
TRBV5-1	.	TRBJ1-3	CASSSWTGVGNTIYF
TRBV6-5	.	TRBJ1-3	CASSSYRGTGNTIYF
TRBV14	.	TRBJ2-3	CASSQFTTSGLDTDTQYF
TRBV9	.	TRBJ1-5	CASSKGVSNQPQHF
TRBV29-1	.	TRBJ1-5	CSVVTGYSNQPQHF
TRBV4-2	.	TRBJ2-2	CASSQDSSGGVTGELFF
TRBV6-5	.	TRBJ2-4	CASSYRGLGNIQYF
TRBV19	once	TRBJ1-2	CASTVDSFYGYTF
TRBV6-4	.	TRBJ2-3	CASSDAGTSGGGADTQYF
TRBV19	.	TRBJ1-5	CASSNTGDQPQHF
TRBV7-9	.	TRBJ1-1	CASSSGRDRTEAFF
TRBV5-1	.	TRBJ1-6	CASRTGTINSPLHF
TRBV10-3	.	TRBJ1-1	CAISEGTGPITEAFF
TRBV4-1	.	TRBJ1-4	CASSLRGLGNEKLFF
TRBV3-1/TRBV3-2	.	TRBJ1-2	CASSQNTAYGYTF
TRBV19	.	TRBJ1-2	CASSDRGQGAVYGYTF
TRBV2	.	TRBJ1-2	CASSERMGEDGYTF
TRBV5-5	.	TRBJ2-1	CASSLTGNSYNEQFF
TRBV2	.	TRBJ2-7	CASTTDKSYEQYF
TRBV9	many	TRBJ1-2	CASSRGGGYGYTF